The 27 T cell receptor beta chains reported below all come from one sample, sequenced in a study of T cell responses to AZD1222 COVID-19 vaccine. Only in-frame clones appear in the TCRdb table, and some are missing; sequencing was by immunoSEQ multiplex PCR. The repertoire includes 120,000 to 150,000 clones, about 92% of them detected once, and 1.5% to 2% sits in the top ten. The sequences come from peripheral blood, collected on day 0 of AZD1222 vaccination. These receptors were collected from an adult in good health.

The gene calls are TRBV18 and TRBJ1-4; D may be TRBD1 (6 bases). Germline loops: CDR1 KGHSH, CDR2 LQKENI. Trimming took off 2 bases at V and 3 bases at J, with 7 bases between the two ends. This CDR3 is 14 amino acids long. CDR3 sequence reads: CASSPTGPNEKLFF. For the CDR3, the DNA is TGTGCCAGCTCACCAACAGGGCCTAATGAAAAACTGTTTTTT.

The chain employs TRBV10-3 and TRBJ1-1; TRBD1 might be the D (5 bases). Between the trimmed V and J ends, which lost 9 bases and 2 bases, there was a span of 13 bases. Germline lookup yields CDR1 ENHRY and CDR2 SYGVKD. The CDR3 spans 13 residues. The CDR3 DNA follows: TGTGCCATTCGGGGGAGCCCCAACACTGAAGCTTTCTTT. Amino acid sequence: CAIRGSPNTEAFF.

The rearrangement uses TRBV2 and TRBJ1-6; a weak D match, TRBD1 (6 bases). The CDR3 length is 15 residues. The germline gives CDR1 SNHLY, CDR2 FYNNEI. With 2 bases removed from V and 5 bases from J, the gap between germline ends came to 10 bases. CDR3: CASSERAGDNSPLHF. CDR3 DNA: TGTGCCAGCAGTGAACGGGCAGGGGATAATTCACCCCTCCACTTT. The whole variable domain, remainder taken from reference TRBV2 and TRBJ1-6, is EPEVTQTPSHQVTQMGQEVILRCVPISNHLYFYWYRQILGQKVEFLVSFYNNEISEKSEIFDDQFSVERPDGSNFTLKIRSTKLEDSAMYFCASSERAGDNSPLHFGNGTRLTVT.

The chain combines TRBV7-6 with TRBJ2-7; weak D call: TRBD1 (6 bases). This CDR3 spans 14 amino acids. CDR1 is SGHVS, CDR2 FNYEAQ, per germline. V lost 4 bases and J 1 base, leaving 11 bases between the germline ends. The CDR3 nucleotides read TGTGCCAGCAGCTCCACGACAGGATCCTACGAGCAGTACTTC. Its translation is CASSSTTGSYEQYF.

V and J are TRBV5-8 and TRBJ1-3, with TRBD1 matching 9 bases. The germline V gene encodes CDR1 SGHTS and CDR2 YDEGEE. V was clipped by 3 bases and J by 2 bases; unmatched bases: 0. CDR3 size: 14 residues. In DNA form, the CDR3 reads TGTGCCAGCAGCTACAGGGGGCCTGGAAACACCATATATTTT. Its protein is CASSYRGPGNTIYF.

This chain connects TRBV10-3 to TRBJ1-1, with no clear D. V lost 2 bases and J lost 4, with 8 bases in between. The CDR3 runs to 13 residues. Germline loops: CDR1 ENHRY, CDR2 SYGVKD. CDR3 protein: CAISEQVGTEAFF. CDR3 sequence (DNA): TGTGCCATCAGTGAGCAGGTGGGCACTGAAGCTTTCTTT.

The V and J genes are TRBV3-1 (or the pseudogene TRBV3-2) and TRBJ1-1, with D unclear. Germline assignment: CDR1 LGHDT and CDR2 YNNKEL (reference sequence). Deletions cut 3 bases from V and 5 bases from J, with 13 bases between. This CDR3 region has 14 residues. The CDR3 is CASSHLREATEAFF. Written as DNA, the CDR3 is TGTGCCAGCAGCCACCTGAGAGAGGCAACTGAAGCTTTCTTT.

The V gene is TRBV6-5, the J gene TRBJ1-1; a weak D match, TRBD1 (5 bases). This CDR3 has 13 amino acids. V was cut by 2 bases and J by 11 bases, with 15 bases left in between. CDR1 is MNHEY and CDR2 is SVGAGI in the germline V gene. CDR3 nucleotide sequence: TGTGCCAGCAGTTACAGTAGTCCTCGGGGGGCTTTCTTT. Amino acids: CASSYSSPRGAFF.

This chain joins TRBV27 and TRBJ1-1; no reliable D call. The CDR3 consists of 12 residues. The germline V gene has CDR1 MNHEY and CDR2 SMNVEV (reference sequence). V lost 6 bases, J lost 1 base, and 6 bases lay in between. CDR3 nucleotides: TGTGCCAGCAGGGAGGGGAACACTGAAGCTTTCTTT. It codes for CASREGNTEAFF.

The chain joins TRBV6-6 to TRBJ1-6; 8 bases are a match to TRBD1. The CDR3 spans 16 residues. The ends lost 2 bases at V and 7 bases at J; junction bases unmatched: 7. Germline V lookup: CDR1 MNHNY, CDR2 SVGAGI (reference sequence). The CDR3 protein is CASSYTSTGGNSPLHF. The CDR3 DNA reads TGTGCCAGCAGTTACACCTCTACAGGGGGGAATTCACCCCTCCACTTT.

This rearrangement joins TRBV6-1 to TRBJ1-4; TRBD1 aligns across 7 bases. V gave up 2 bases and J gave up 0 bases; unmatched junction bases: 6. The CDR3 covers 17 residues. Germline CDR1 is MNHNS and CDR2 is SASEGT. CDR3 bases: TGTGCCAGCAGTGAATTGGACGGGACAGCAACTAATGAAAAACTGTTTTTT. Residues: CASSELDGTATNEKLFF.

V and J are TRBV6-5 and TRBJ2-7, with a tentative D call TRBD2 (6 bases). The CDR3 spans 14 residues. In germline, CDR1 is MNHEY, CDR2 SVGAGI. V was cut by 2 bases and J by 7 bases, with 15 bases left in between. CDR3 in amino acids: CASSYTEPRGEQYF. The CDR3 DNA reads TGTGCCAGCAGTTACACAGAGCCCCGGGGGGAGCAGTACTTC.

This chain uses TRBV4-1 with TRBJ1-6; TRBD1 aligns across 7 bases. The CDR3 loop spans 17 amino acids. Germline lookup yields CDR1 MGHRA and CDR2 YSYEKL. V dropped 4 bases and J dropped 0; count of bases not matched to a gene: 6. CDR3 region: CASSPKTGASYNSPLHF. The CDR3 DNA follows: TGCGCCAGCAGCCCTAAAACAGGGGCCTCCTATAATTCACCCCTCCACTTT.

The chain joins TRBV11-2 to TRBJ2-2; the D gene is possibly TRBD2 (6 bases). Trimming removed 9 bases at V and 4 bases at J, with 12 bases between. Germline lookup yields CDR1 SGHAT and CDR2 FQNNGV. The CDR3 runs 13 residues. CDR3 coding DNA: TGTGCCAGTCGTAGCGGCACCACCGGGGAGCTGTTTTTT. It is translated as CASRSGTTGELFF.

This clone was picked up one time. The J gene is TRBJ2-5, the V gene TRBV5-1; D is unclear. The germline CDR1 and CDR2 sequences are SGHRS and YFSETQ. Trimming removed 0 bases from V and 3 bases from J, with 9 bases in between. The CDR3 runs to 14 residues. CDR3 loop: CASSLGTAKETQYF. CDR3 DNA: TGCGCCAGCAGCTTGGGGACGGCAAAAGAGACCCAGTACTTC.

The V gene is TRBV11-3, the J gene TRBJ2-7; 11 bases agree with TRBD2. The V and J ends lost 5 bases and 7 bases, in that order; junction bases with no gene match: 13. Germline CDR1 is SGHNT and CDR2 is YENEEA. This CDR3 is 16 amino acids long. CDR3 bases: TGTGCCAGCAGCGCAGGGTTGCTAGCGGGAGGAGGAGAGCAGTACTTC. Its translation: CASSAGLLAGGGEQYF.

The chain recombines TRBV4-2 with TRBJ1-1; D possibly corresponds to TRBD1 (6 bases). This CDR3 is built from 16 residues. Germline V lookup: CDR1 LGHNA, CDR2 YNFKEQ. Between the trimmed V and J ends, which lost 0 bases and 1 base, there was a span of 12 bases. CDR3 DNA: TGTGCCAGCAGCCAAGATCTGAGGGGGGCGAACACTGAAGCTTTCTTT. This codes for CASSQDLRGANTEAFF.

In its sample, this clone was seen once. The chain combines TRBV19 with TRBJ1-6, with 9 positions matching TRBD1. Unmatched junction bases numbered 5, after V lost 5 bases and J lost 6 bases. This CDR3 is built from 15 residues. Germline V CDR1 and CDR2: LNHDA, SQIVND (reference sequence). CDR3 loop: CASSSGQGINSPLHF. The CDR3 DNA reads as TGTGCCAGTAGTTCCGGACAGGGGATTAATTCACCCCTCCACTTT.

V is TRBV5-1 and J is TRBJ2-1, with 9 nucleotides matching TRBD2. This CDR3 spans 15 amino acids. CDR1 and CDR2 (germline): SGHRS, YFSETQ. With V trimmed by 0 bases and J by 8 bases, 6 bases remained unmatched. The DNA of the CDR3 is TGCGCCAGCAGCTTGGCTAGCGGGGACGGTTATGAGCAGTTCTTC. Encoded protein: CASSLASGDGYEQFF.

The V gene is TRBV7-6, the J gene TRBJ1-1; 10 nucleotides match TRBD1. The CDR3 contains 16 residues. The junction had 8 bases not matched to a gene; V was cut back by 5 bases and J by 2 bases. Germline values: CDR1 SGHVS, CDR2 FNYEAQ. DNA for the CDR3: TGTGCCAGCAGCCCGCGGACAGGGGGATCCAACACTGAAGCTTTCTTT. This codes for CASSPRTGGSNTEAFF.

The CDR3, as DNA: TGTGCCAGCAGCCCAGGGGTGGCAAACTATGGCTACACCTTC. Translated: CASSPGVANYGYTF. The chain employs TRBV7-9 and TRBJ1-2; weak D call: TRBD1 (6 bases). CDR3 length equals 14 residues. Trimming left V 5 bases short and J 2 bases short, with 12 bases between. Germline CDR1 and CDR2: SEHNR and FQNEAQ (reference sequence).

The V and J genes are TRBV10-1 and TRBJ2-2; TRBD2 agrees at 7 bases. V shed 2 bases, J shed 0 bases, and the junction held 0 bases outside the gene matches. CDR3 size: 15 residues. Germline V gives CDR1 WNHNN, CDR2 SYGVQD (reference sequence). This CDR3 is CASSEGTTNTGELFF. The CDR3 region has the DNA TGCGCCAGCAGTGAGGGGACTACGAACACCGGGGAGCTGTTTTTT.

The V gene is TRBV5-6, the J gene TRBJ2-2; no clear D gene. The CDR3 covers 15 residues. The V end was cut by 0 bases, the J end by 0 bases, with 6 bases between. Germline loops: CDR1 SGHDT, CDR2 YYEEEE. CDR3 in amino acids: CASSLGTPNTGELFF. In DNA, the CDR3 is TGTGCCAGCAGCTTGGGCACCCCGAACACCGGGGAGCTGTTTTTT.

The V call is TRBV9, the J call TRBJ1-5; 8 nucleotides align to TRBD1. V was clipped by 3 bases and J by 6 bases; unmatched bases: 14. The CDR3 runs to 17 residues. Germline CDR1 and CDR2: SGDLS and YYNGEE. CDR3 amino acids: CASSALSKDRGGQPQHF. The CDR3 nucleotides read TGTGCCAGCAGCGCCCTATCTAAAGACAGGGGTGGTCAGCCCCAGCATTTT.

The chain employs TRBV27 and TRBJ2-1; D not resolved. The CDR3 extends over 11 amino acids. Per germline, CDR1 MNHEY and CDR2 SMNVEV (reference sequence). V lost 7 bases and J lost 6, with 7 bases in between. CDR3 nucleotide sequence: TGTGCCAGCAACTTGGGCAATGAGCAGTTCTTC. This sequence encodes CASNLGNEQFF.

This chain connects TRBV5-1 to TRBJ2-2; D remains unclear. The V gene's germline CDR1 is SGHRS and CDR2 YFSETQ. The V end was cut by 0 bases, the J end by 2 bases, with 11 bases between. The CDR3 has 16 amino acids. CDR3 residues: CASSLGNSYNTGELFF. In nucleotides, the CDR3 is TGCGCCAGCAGCTTGGGGAACAGCTATAACACCGGGGAGCTGTTTTTT.

This sequence joins TRBV6-5 and TRBJ1-1; D is unclear. This CDR3 contains 13 residues. The germline V and J ends were trimmed by 2 bases and 4 bases, with 8 bases remaining between them. Per germline, CDR1 MNHEY and CDR2 SVGAGI. CDR3 sequence reads: CASSYGETTEAFF. The CDR3 DNA reads as TGTGCCAGCAGTTACGGGGAAACCACTGAAGCTTTCTTT.